These T cell receptor beta chains were read from a single sample in a study of T-cell reconstitution after alpha-beta-depleted transplantation in children. MiXCR, applied by TCRdb to the PCR reads, yields one record per CDR3 protein. The sample lists some 400,000 distinct CDR3 sequences, around 21% seen once, with around 3.9% in the top ten. Sequenced here: PBMCs from the stem cell graft donor, sampled from the stem cell graft. These receptors originate from a human donor who donated a stem cell graft to a child with acute myeloid leukemia. CDR3s include the opening cysteine and the closing phenylalanine or tryptophan. A D gene is named only where the DNA matches it firmly. Size values are once, few and many counts, or a class for expanded clones, and some rows have none.

CDR3 DNA,CDR3 protein,D gene,V gene,clone size,J gene
TGCAGTGCTAGAGATCCGCGGGACAACTACAATGAGCAGTTCTTC,CSARDPRDNYNEQFF,.,TRBV20-1,.,TRBJ2-1
TGTGCCAGCAGTGAAATAGTGATTAGCAATCAGCCCCAGCATTTT,CASSEIVISNQPQHF,.,TRBV6-1,.,TRBJ1-5
TGCGCCAGCAGAGAGAGCGGGAGGACCCGCAATGAGCAGTTCTTC,CASRESGRTRNEQFF,TRBD2,TRBV10-2,once,TRBJ2-1
TGTGCCAGCAAACCCGGGACGGCAAACTATGGCTACACCTTC,CASKPGTANYGYTF,.,TRBV6-1,few,TRBJ1-2
TGTGCCAGCAGTTTAATGGGGGCTGGGGCCAACGTCCTGACTTTC,CASSLMGAGANVLTF,.,TRBV28,few,TRBJ2-6
TGTGCCAGCAGTTTATTAGGACTACAGAACACCGGGGAGCTGTTTTTT,CASSLLGLQNTGELFF,.,TRBV27,.,TRBJ2-2
TGCGCCAGCAGACCTACTAGCGGGAGGAACTCCTACAATGAGCAGTTCTTC,CASRPTSGRNSYNEQFF,TRBD2,TRBV5-1,.,TRBJ2-1
TGCGCCAGCAGCCAACAGGGTGACTCTGGAAACACCATATATTTT,CASSQQGDSGNTIYF,.,TRBV5-1,.,TRBJ1-3
TGTGCCAGCAGCGGGACTAGCGGGAGGGCCGGTCGAGATACGCAGTATTTT,CASSGTSGRAGRDTQYF,TRBD2,TRBV6-1,few,TRBJ2-3
TGCGCCAGCAGCCATATTAGTGGCGGGGGGGAGCTATCCTACGAGCAGTACTTC,CASSHISGGGELSYEQYF,TRBD2,TRBV4-1,.,TRBJ2-7
TGTGCCGCCGACGGGGGACAGGGGGCTCGTAATGAGCAGTTCTTC,CAADGGQGARNEQFF,TRBD1,TRBV28,.,TRBJ2-1
TGTGCCATCAGCCCAGGGGAGGGATACGAGCAGTACTTC,CAISPGEGYEQYF,.,TRBV10-3,.,TRBJ2-7
TGTGCCAGCAGCGTTGCCGGGGAGCTGTTTTTT,CASSVAGELFF,.,TRBV12-3/TRBV12-4,.,TRBJ2-2
TGTGCCAGCAGCTCCTTAAATTCACCCCTCCACTTT,CASSSLNSPLHF,.,TRBV11-3,.,TRBJ1-6
TGTGCCAGCAGCTTAGTAAGCGGAAGAAACACAGATACGCAGTATTTT,CASSLVSGRNTDTQYF,.,TRBV7-2,.,TRBJ2-3
TGCAGTGCTAGTAATTTTCGGAGGTCTGGGGAGACCCAGTACTTC,CSASNFRRSGETQYF,.,TRBV20-1,few,TRBJ2-5
TGTGCCAGCATCTCCCAGGACTCCCCCTACAATGAGCAGTTCTTC,CASISQDSPYNEQFF,.,TRBV5-4,few,TRBJ2-1